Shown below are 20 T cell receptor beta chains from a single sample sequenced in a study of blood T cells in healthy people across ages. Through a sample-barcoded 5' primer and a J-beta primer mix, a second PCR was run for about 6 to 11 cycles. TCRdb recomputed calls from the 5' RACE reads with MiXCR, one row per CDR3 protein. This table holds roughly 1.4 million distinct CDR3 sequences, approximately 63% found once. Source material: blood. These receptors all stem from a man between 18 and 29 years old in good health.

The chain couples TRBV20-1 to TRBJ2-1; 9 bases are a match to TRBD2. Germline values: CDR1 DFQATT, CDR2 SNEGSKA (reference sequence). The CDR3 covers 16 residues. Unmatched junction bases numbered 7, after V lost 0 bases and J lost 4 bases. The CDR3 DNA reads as TGCAGTGCTAGAGATTCGCGGGAGGGCCTGTACAATGAGCAGTTCTTC. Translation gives CSARDSREGLYNEQFF.

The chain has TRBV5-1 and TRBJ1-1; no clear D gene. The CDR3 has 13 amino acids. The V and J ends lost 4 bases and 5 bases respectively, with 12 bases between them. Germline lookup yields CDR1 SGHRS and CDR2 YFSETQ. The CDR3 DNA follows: TGCGCCAGCAGCCTCGAGATGGAGACTGAAGCTTTCTTT. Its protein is CASSLEMETEAFF.

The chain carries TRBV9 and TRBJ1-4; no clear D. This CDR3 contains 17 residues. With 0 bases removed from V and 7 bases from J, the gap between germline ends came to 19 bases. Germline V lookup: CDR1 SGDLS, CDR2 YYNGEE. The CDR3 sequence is CASSVGEGPSVGEKLFF. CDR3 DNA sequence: TGTGCCAGCAGCGTAGGGGAAGGGCCCTCCGTGGGTGAAAAACTGTTTTTT.

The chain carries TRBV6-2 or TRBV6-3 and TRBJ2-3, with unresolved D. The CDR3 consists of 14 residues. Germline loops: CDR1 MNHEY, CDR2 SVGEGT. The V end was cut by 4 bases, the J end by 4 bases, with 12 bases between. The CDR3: CASSFSRWPDTQYF. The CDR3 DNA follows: TGTGCCAGCAGTTTTAGTAGGTGGCCAGATACGCAGTATTTT.

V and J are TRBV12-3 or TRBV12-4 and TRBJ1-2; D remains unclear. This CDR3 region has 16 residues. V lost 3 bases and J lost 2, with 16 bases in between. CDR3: CASSFVGRGVNYGYTF. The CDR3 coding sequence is TGTGCCAGCAGTTTTGTGGGGAGAGGAGTCAACTATGGCTACACCTTC.

The DNA of the CDR3 is TGTGCCAGCAGCCAAGGTCCCCTAGCTATCGATGAGCAGTTCTTC. This codes for CASSQGPLAIDEQFF. This chain uses TRBV3-1 with TRBJ2-1; possibly TRBD2 for D (5 bases). CDR1 is LGHDT and CDR2 is YNNKEL in the germline V gene (reference sequence). V shed 1 base and J shed 8 bases, with 15 bases lying between them. CDR3 length: 15 residues.

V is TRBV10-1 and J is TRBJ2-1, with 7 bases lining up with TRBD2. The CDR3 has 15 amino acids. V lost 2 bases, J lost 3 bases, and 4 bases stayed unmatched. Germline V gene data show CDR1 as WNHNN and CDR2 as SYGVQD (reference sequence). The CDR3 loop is CASSEELADYNEQFF. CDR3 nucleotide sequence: TGCGCCAGCAGTGAGGAGCTAGCGGACTACAATGAGCAGTTCTTC.

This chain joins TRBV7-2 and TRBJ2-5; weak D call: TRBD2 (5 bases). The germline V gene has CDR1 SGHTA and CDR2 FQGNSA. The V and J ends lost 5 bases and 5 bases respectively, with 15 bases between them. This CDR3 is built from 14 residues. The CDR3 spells CASSPPLEEETQYF. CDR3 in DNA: TGTGCCAGCAGCCCACCCTTGGAGGAGGAGACCCAGTACTTC.

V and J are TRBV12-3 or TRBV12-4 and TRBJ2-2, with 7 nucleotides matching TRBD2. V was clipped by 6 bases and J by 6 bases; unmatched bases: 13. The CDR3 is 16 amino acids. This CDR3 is CASSPTLAEVAGELFF. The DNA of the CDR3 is TGTGCCAGCAGCCCCACCCTAGCGGAGGTGGCCGGGGAGCTGTTTTTT.

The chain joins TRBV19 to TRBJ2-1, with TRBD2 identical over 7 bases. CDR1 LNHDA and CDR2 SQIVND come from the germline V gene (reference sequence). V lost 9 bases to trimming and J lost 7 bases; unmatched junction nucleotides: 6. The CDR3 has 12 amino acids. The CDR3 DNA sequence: TGTGCCAGCAGCATAGCGGGTAATGAGCAGTTCTTC. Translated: CASSIAGNEQFF.

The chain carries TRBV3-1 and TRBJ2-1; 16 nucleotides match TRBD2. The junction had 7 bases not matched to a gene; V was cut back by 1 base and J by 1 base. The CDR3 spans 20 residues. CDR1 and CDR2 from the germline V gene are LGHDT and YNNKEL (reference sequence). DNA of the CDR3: TGTGCCAGCAGCCAAGTGCCCGGGACTAGCGGGAGGGGGTCCTACAATGAGCAGTTCTTC. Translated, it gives CASSQVPGTSGRGSYNEQFF.

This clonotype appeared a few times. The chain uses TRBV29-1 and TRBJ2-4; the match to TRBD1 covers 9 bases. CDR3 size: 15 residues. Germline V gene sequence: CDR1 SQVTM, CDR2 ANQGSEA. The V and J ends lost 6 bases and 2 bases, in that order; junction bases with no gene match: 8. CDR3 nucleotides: TGCAGCGTGGGGGGACAGGGTGGGCCCAAAAACATTCAGTACTTC. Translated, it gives CSVGGQGGPKNIQYF. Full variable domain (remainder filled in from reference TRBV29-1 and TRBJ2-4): SAVISQKPSRDICQRGTSLTIQCQVDSQVTMMFWYRQQPGQSLTLIATANQGSEATYESGFVIDKFPISRPNLTFSTLTVSNMSPEDSSIYLCSVGGQGGPKNIQYFGAGTRLSVL.

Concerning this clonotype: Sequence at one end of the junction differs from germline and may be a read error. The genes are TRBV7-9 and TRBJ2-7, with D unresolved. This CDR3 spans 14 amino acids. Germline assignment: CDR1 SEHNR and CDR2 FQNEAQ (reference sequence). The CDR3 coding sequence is TGTACCAGCAGTTGGCAGGTCAGCTCCTACGAGCAGTACTTC. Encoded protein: CTSSWQVSSYEQYF.

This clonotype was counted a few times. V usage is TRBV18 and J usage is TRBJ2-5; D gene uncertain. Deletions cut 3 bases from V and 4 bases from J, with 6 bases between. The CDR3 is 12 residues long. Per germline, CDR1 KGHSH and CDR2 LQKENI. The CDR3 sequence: CASSPIRETQYF. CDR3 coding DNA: TGTGCCAGCTCACCGATCCGAGAGACCCAGTACTTC.

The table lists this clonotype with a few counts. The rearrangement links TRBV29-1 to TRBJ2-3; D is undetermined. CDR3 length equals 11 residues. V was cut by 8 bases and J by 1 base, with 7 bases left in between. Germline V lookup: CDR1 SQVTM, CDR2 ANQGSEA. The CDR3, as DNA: TGCAGCATCCGAGGCACAGATACGCAGTATTTT. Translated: CSIRGTDTQYF.

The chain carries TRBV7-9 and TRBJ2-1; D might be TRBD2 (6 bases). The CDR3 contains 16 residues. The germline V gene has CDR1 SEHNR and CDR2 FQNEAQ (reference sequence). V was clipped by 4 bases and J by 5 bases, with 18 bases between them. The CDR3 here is CASSWRALPPDNEQFF. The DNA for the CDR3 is TGTGCCAGCAGCTGGAGGGCGCTCCCCCCGGACAATGAGCAGTTCTTC.

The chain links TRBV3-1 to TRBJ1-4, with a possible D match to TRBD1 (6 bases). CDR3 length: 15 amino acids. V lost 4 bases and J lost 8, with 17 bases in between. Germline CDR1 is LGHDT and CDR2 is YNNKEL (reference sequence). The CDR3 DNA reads TGTGCCAGCAGCCCAAGGGGGGAACGGAGCGAAAAACTGTTTTTT. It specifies CASSPRGERSEKLFF.

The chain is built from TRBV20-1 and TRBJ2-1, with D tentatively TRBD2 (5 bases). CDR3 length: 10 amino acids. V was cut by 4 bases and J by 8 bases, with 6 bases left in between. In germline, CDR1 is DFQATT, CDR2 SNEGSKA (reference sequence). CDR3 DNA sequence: TGCAGTGCTACGGACTATGAGCAGTTCTTC. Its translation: CSATDYEQFF.

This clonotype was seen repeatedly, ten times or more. CDR3 loop: CASRETGTYNEQFF. The CDR3 region has the DNA TGTGCCAGCAGAGAGACAGGGACCTACAATGAGCAGTTCTTC. V and J are TRBV25-1 and TRBJ2-1, with 7 bases matching TRBD1. From germline, CDR1 is MGHDK and CDR2 SYGVNS. V was pared by 6 bases and J by 2 bases, with 4 bases of the junction left unmatched. The CDR3 is 14 residues long.

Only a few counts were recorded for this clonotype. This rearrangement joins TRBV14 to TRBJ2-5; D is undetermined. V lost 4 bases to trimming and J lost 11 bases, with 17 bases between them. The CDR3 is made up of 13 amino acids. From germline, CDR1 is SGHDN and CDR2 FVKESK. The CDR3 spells CASSPGHRALQYF. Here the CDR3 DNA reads TGTGCCAGCAGCCCAGGTCATCGAGCGCTGCAGTACTTC.